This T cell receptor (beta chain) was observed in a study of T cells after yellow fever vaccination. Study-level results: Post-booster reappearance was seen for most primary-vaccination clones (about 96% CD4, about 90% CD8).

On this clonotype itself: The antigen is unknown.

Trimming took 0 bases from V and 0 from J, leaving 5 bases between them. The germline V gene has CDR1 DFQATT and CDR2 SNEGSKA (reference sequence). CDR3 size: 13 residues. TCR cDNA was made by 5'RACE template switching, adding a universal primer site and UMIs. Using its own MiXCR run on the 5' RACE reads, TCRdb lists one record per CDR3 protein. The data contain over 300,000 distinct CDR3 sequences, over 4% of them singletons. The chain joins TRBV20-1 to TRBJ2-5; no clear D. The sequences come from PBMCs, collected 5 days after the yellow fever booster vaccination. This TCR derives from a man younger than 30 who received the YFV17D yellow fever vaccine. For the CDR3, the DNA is TGCAGTGCTAGAGACGGGTACCAAGAGACCCAGTACTTC. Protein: CSARDGYQETQYF.